The entry that follows covers one T cell receptor beta chain sequence. TCRdb keeps only in-frame clones here, not all; method: immunoSEQ multiplex PCR. The profile covers 250,000 or so clones, with roughly nine tenths appearing a single time and about 0.94% taken by the ten largest. The data originate from a study of blood T cell repertoires in COVID-19. The germline V gene encodes CDR1 SGHRS and CDR2 YFSETQ. Trimming removed 3 bases from V and 3 bases from J, with 22 bases in between. The CDR3 contains 17 residues. The specimen sequenced was peripheral blood. The J gene is TRBJ2-7, the V gene TRBV5-1, with D maybe TRBD1 (6 bases). This TCR derives from a woman aged 35 to 49 who had recovered from COVID-19. CDR3 nucleotide sequence: TGCGCCAGCAGCTCTGGGGGCCATCGTTCCTTGGACTACGAGCAGTACTTC. This codes for CASSSGGHRSLDYEQYF.